Listed here are 5 T cell receptor beta chains from one sample, sequenced in a study of shared clonotypes between healthy human individuals. Naive-designated CD8 cells lacked CD45RO, were positively enriched for CCR7, and omitted terminally differentiated effector memory CD45RA+ cells. Some clones are missing from TCRdb's copy, which holds only in-frame ones; the method was immunoSEQ multiplex PCR. The sample lists about 1,900,000 clones; about 95% were seen once. The sequencing input was naive CD8+ T cells sorted from blood. These receptors all stem from a man younger than 35 in good health.

The chain is built from TRBV5-6 and TRBJ1-5; D might be TRBD1 (6 bases). The ends were cut back, 1 base at V and 7 bases at J, with 15 bases in the middle. The germline V gene has CDR1 SGHDT and CDR2 YYEEEE. The CDR3 consists of 15 residues. Here the CDR3 DNA reads TGTGCCAGCAGCTTGCGTGACGGGGGGCAACAGCCCCAGCATTTT. Its protein is CASSLRDGGQQPQHF.

This clone was observed a single time. The V gene is TRBV6-4, the J gene TRBJ1-6; 7 bases align to TRBD1. This CDR3 region has 14 residues. Germline V gene sequence: CDR1 MRHNA, CDR2 SNTAGT. Trimming at V came to 6 bases and at J to 3 bases, leaving 2 bases not matched to a gene. The CDR3 here is CASSQGDYNSPLHF. CDR3 sequence (DNA): TGTGCCAGCAGCCAGGGGGACTATAATTCACCCCTCCACTTT.

The J gene is TRBJ2-4, the V gene TRBV4-1, with D possibly matching TRBD1 (6 bases). Trimming took 0 bases from V and 6 from J, leaving 12 bases between them. CDR1 is MGHRA, CDR2 YSYEKL, per germline. CDR3 length: 15 amino acids. CDR3 DNA: TGCGCCAGCAGCCAAGATCAAGGCAGGGGAAACATTCAGTACTTC. Translating gives CASSQDQGRGNIQYF.

V is TRBV7-9 and J is TRBJ2-7; 10 nucleotides line up with TRBD1. The CDR3 is made up of 16 amino acids. The germline V gene has CDR1 SEHNR and CDR2 FQNEAQ (reference sequence). V lost 1 base, J lost 5 bases, and 8 bases stayed unmatched. The CDR3 loop reads CASSLGQGAFRDEQYF. The CDR3 DNA follows: TGTGCCAGCAGCTTAGGACAGGGGGCCTTTAGGGACGAGCAGTACTTC.

The V and J genes are TRBV27 and TRBJ1-3; tentative D call: TRBD1 (6 bases). V was cut by 6 bases and J by 4 bases, with 16 bases left in between. The CDR3 consists of 15 residues. Germline V gives CDR1 MNHEY, CDR2 SMNVEV (reference sequence). The chain's CDR3 is CASSPRGPPGNTIYF. The CDR3 nucleotides are TGTGCCAGCAGCCCCAGGGGACCTCCGGGAAACACCATATATTTT.